Below, 30 T cell receptor beta chains from the same sample are listed, as sequenced in a study of T cells in Graves' hyperthyroidism and ophthalmopathy. TCR beta CDR3 regions were amplified from RNA. TCR CDR3 regions were first amplified by RT-PCR with HTBI primers. MiXCR, applied by TCRdb to the multiplex PCR reads, yields one record per CDR3 protein. Among 300,000 to 350,000 distinct CDR3 sequences, around 13% were seen once, and the ten largest hold 20% to 25%. Sequencing was done on a sample of blood. The source is a woman in her twenties or thirties with Graves' hyperthyroidism.

V gene TRBV3-1 combines with J gene TRBJ1-1; 8 nucleotides agree with TRBD1. V gave up 9 bases and J gave up 3 bases; unmatched junction bases: 9. The CDR3 is 14 residues long. Germline assignment: CDR1 LGHDT and CDR2 YNNKEL (reference sequence). The CDR3: CASLPGGGDTEAFF. The CDR3 nucleotides read TGTGCCAGTCTACCAGGGGGCGGGGACACTGAAGCTTTCTTT.

This clonotype was counted many times. V gene TRBV28 combines with J gene TRBJ1-5; D not resolved. Germline V gene lookup returns CDR1 MDHEN and CDR2 SYDVKM. The CDR3 is 12 amino acids. V was cut by 3 bases and J by 6 bases, with 6 bases left in between. The CDR3 DNA reads TGTGCCAGCAGTTTGGTCGTTCAGCCCCAGCATTTT. Its translation: CASSLVVQPQHF. Looking up the rest from reference TRBV28 and TRBJ1-5 gives the full variable domain: DVKVTQSSRYLVKRTGEKVFLECVQDMDHENMFWYRQDPGLGLRLIYFSYDVKMKEKGDIPEGYSVSREKKERFSLILESASTNQTSMYLCASSLVVQPQHFGDGTRLSIL.

In this sample, this clonotype turned up many times. This chain connects TRBV6-1 to TRBJ2-1, with D possibly being TRBD1 (6 bases). The germline gives CDR1 MNHNS, CDR2 SASEGT. The V and J ends lost 4 bases and 7 bases respectively, with 20 bases between them. This CDR3 has 16 amino acids. The CDR3 DNA sequence: TGTGCCAGCAGTGCAAACCCCGAGCCCACAGGGAATGAGCAGTTCTTC. Amino acids: CASSANPEPTGNEQFF.

Only a few counts were recorded for this clonotype. The rearrangement joins TRBV20-1 to TRBJ1-1, with a weak D call TRBD1 (5 bases). CDR1 is DFQATT, CDR2 SNEGSKA, per germline (reference sequence). The V end was cut by 1 base, the J end by 2 bases, with 23 bases between. The length of the CDR3 is 18 residues. The CDR3 region is CSARVHGENWGSNTEAFF. The CDR3 DNA reads TGCAGTGCTAGAGTTCACGGGGAGAATTGGGGGAGTAACACTGAAGCTTTCTTT.

This clonotype was observed at least ten times. CDR3 amino acids: CASSRGFLYEQYF. The CDR3 nucleotides are TGTGCCAGCAGTAGGGGGTTCCTCTACGAGCAGTACTTC. The rearrangement joins TRBV2 to TRBJ2-7; maybe TRBD1 (6 bases). Germline V CDR1 and CDR2: SNHLY, FYNNEI. V gave up 5 bases and J gave up 3 bases, with 11 bases separating them. The CDR3 runs to 13 residues.

In its sample, this clonotype was seen many times. The chain employs TRBV20-1 and TRBJ2-3; possible D gene TRBD1, 6 bases. Trimming shortened V by 3 bases and J by 3 bases, and 19 bases separated the two germline ends. CDR1 and CDR2 from the germline V gene are DFQATT and SNEGSKA (reference sequence). The CDR3 runs 16 residues. CDR3: CSASRPGHQQTDTQYF. CDR3 in DNA: TGCAGTGCTAGCCGACCGGGACACCAACAAACAGATACGCAGTATTTT.

The V call is TRBV20-1, the J call TRBJ1-2, with 12 bases matching TRBD1. The germline gives CDR1 DFQATT, CDR2 SNEGSKA (reference sequence). Trimming removed 5 bases from V and 10 bases from J; junction bases left unmatched: 5. The CDR3 has 12 residues. The CDR3 here is CSAERDRGHYTF. The CDR3 DNA reads as TGCAGTGCTGAACGGGACAGGGGGCACTACACCTTC.

This clonotype was observed at least ten times. This chain joins TRBV4-3 and TRBJ2-2; 8 bases agree with TRBD1. With V trimmed by 1 base and J by 5 bases, 6 bases remained unmatched. In germline, CDR1 is LGHNA, CDR2 YSLEER. The CDR3 length is 16 residues. Here the CDR3 reads CASSQVRGHSTGELFF. In DNA, the CDR3 is TGCGCCAGCAGCCAAGTCAGGGGGCATAGTACCGGGGAGCTGTTTTTT.

This clonotype has ten or more counts. The chain carries TRBV11-3 and TRBJ1-6; D gene unclear. V lost 4 bases and J 7 bases, leaving 8 bases between the germline ends. The CDR3 is 13 residues long. Germline V gene data show CDR1 as SGHNT and CDR2 as YENEEA. In DNA, the CDR3 is TGTGCCAGCAGCTCGGACGGCAATTCACCCCTCCACTTT. It yields the protein CASSSDGNSPLHF.

The table lists this clonotype with a few counts. The rearrangement uses TRBV4-1 and TRBJ2-1, with a possible D match to TRBD2 (5 bases). V gave up 5 bases and J gave up 6 bases, with 11 bases separating them. Germline values: CDR1 MGHRA, CDR2 YSYEKL. The CDR3 is 13 amino acids. This chain's CDR3 is CASSGRRFNEQFF. As DNA, the CDR3 is TGCGCCAGCAGCGGGAGAAGATTCAATGAGCAGTTCTTC.

This clonotype was found many times. The rearrangement uses TRBV6-2 or TRBV6-3 and TRBJ1-6, with D tentatively TRBD1 (6 bases). The germline V gene encodes CDR1 MNHEY and CDR2 SVGEGT. V was shortened by 0 bases and J by 8 bases, with 11 bases between the two germline ends. This CDR3 has 15 amino acids. The DNA of the CDR3 is TGTGCCAGCAGTTACTCGAAGGCAGGGGATTCACCCCTCCACTTT. It yields the protein CASSYSKAGDSPLHF.

This clonotype was counted many times. The chain carries TRBV6-1 and TRBJ2-1; D possibly corresponds to TRBD2 (7 bases). V shed 8 bases and J shed 1 base, with 15 bases lying between them. CDR1 and CDR2 (germline): MNHNS, SASEGT. The CDR3 sequence is 15 residues long. This chain's CDR3 is CASLGGGGSYNEQFF. The DNA of the CDR3 is TGTGCCAGCCTAGGGGGGGGAGGGTCCTACAATGAGCAGTTCTTC.

The chain couples TRBV18 to TRBJ2-1; 11 bases agree with TRBD2. The CDR3 sequence is 16 residues long. V was pared by 1 base and J by 8 bases, with 7 bases of the junction left unmatched. CDR1 is KGHSH, CDR2 LQKENI, per germline. DNA of the CDR3: TGTGCCAGCTCACCACTCGGGACTAGCGGTGGGGATGAGCAGTTCTTC. It yields the protein CASSPLGTSGGDEQFF.

This clonotype was detected ten times or more. The V gene is TRBV20-1, the J gene TRBJ1-2, with TRBD1 matching 7 bases. There are 17 residues in the CDR3. The J segment lost 0 bases and the V segment lost 6 bases, leaving 16 bases of the junction unmatched. Germline values: CDR1 DFQATT, CDR2 SNEGSKA (reference sequence). CDR3 sequence reads: CSARCRQGGPSNYGYTF. The CDR3 DNA is TGCAGTGCCCGCTGTCGACAGGGAGGCCCTTCTAACTATGGCTACACCTTC.

This clonotype has only a few counts. V and J are TRBV20-1 and TRBJ2-1, with D hard to call. The ends were cut back, 3 bases at V and 14 bases at J, with 14 bases in the middle. The germline V gene encodes CDR1 DFQATT and CDR2 SNEGSKA (reference sequence). CDR3 size: 11 residues. In DNA form, the CDR3 reads TGCAGTGCTAGCAGGAGTTTCTTGGAGTTCTTC. Protein product: CSASRSFLEFF.

This clonotype has ten or more counts. The chain links TRBV28 to TRBJ2-7, with 10 positions matching TRBD2. Germline CDR1 and CDR2: MDHEN and SYDVKM. This CDR3 comprises 15 residues. Trimming at V came to 8 bases and at J to 0 bases, leaving 7 bases not matched to a gene. In DNA, the CDR3 is TGTGCCAGCTGGGGCTTAGCGGGGGGCTCCTACGAGCAGTACTTC. As protein: CASWGLAGGSYEQYF.

This clonotype has a count of ten or more. The CDR3 nucleotides are TGTGCCAGCAGCTACCTATTAGGACGGACGAACACTGAAGCTTTCTTT. Translating it yields CASSYLLGRTNTEAFF. The chain is built from TRBV7-9 and TRBJ1-1, with unresolved D. Trimming stripped 4 bases from V and 1 base from J, with 16 bases between. Germline assignment: CDR1 SEHNR and CDR2 FQNEAQ (reference sequence). This CDR3 contains 16 residues.

This clonotype was detected many times. The rearrangement uses TRBV20-1 and TRBJ2-5, with 10 bases lining up with TRBD2. The junction had 12 bases not matched to a gene; V was cut back by 3 bases and J by 5 bases. The CDR3 totals 16 residues. Germline CDR1 reads DFQATT; CDR2 reads SNEGSKA (reference sequence). The CDR3 bases are TGCAGTGCTAGGTCACAGCTAGCGGGAGTCGATGAGACCCAGTACTTC. It is translated as CSARSQLAGVDETQYF.

This clonotype appeared many times. The rearrangement uses TRBV28 and TRBJ1-1; D perhaps matches TRBD1 (6 bases). The CDR3 has 15 amino acids. The V gene's germline CDR1 is MDHEN and CDR2 SYDVKM. V lost 7 bases and J 0 bases, leaving 15 bases between the germline ends. The CDR3 loop reads CASTVGGRLNTEAFF. For the CDR3, the DNA is TGTGCCAGCACCGTCGGGGGGCGCTTGAACACTGAAGCTTTCTTT.

To note about this clonotype: This may come from a read error, since a much larger clone is one base off. The chain couples TRBV4-3 to TRBJ1-6; 7 positions agree with TRBD1. Trimming took 4 bases from V and 7 from J; bases not matched to a gene: 4. Germline lookup yields CDR1 LGHNA and CDR2 YSLEER. The CDR3 loop spans 14 amino acids. The CDR3 region is CASSLGTENSPLHF. The CDR3 DNA reads as TGCGCCAGCAGCCTCGGGACAGAAAATTCACCCCTCCACTTT.

This clonotype was detected ten times or more. The chain joins TRBV27 to TRBJ2-7, with 9 bases fitting TRBD2. V lost 7 bases and J lost 7; bases outside the gene matches: 14. CDR1 MNHEY and CDR2 SMNVEV come from the germline V gene (reference sequence). This CDR3 comprises 15 residues. CDR3 loop: CASNQGGRASEEQYF. The CDR3 DNA is TGTGCCAGCAACCAGGGCGGGAGGGCCTCGGAGGAGCAGTACTTC.

J is TRBJ1-5 and V is TRBV19; no reliable D call. This CDR3 is 14 amino acids long. The germline gives CDR1 LNHDA, CDR2 SQIVND (reference sequence). Trimming took off 7 bases at V and 6 bases at J, with 16 bases between the two ends. The DNA for the CDR3 is TGTGCCAGTATTCCGGTGGGGAAAGGTCAGCCCCAGCATTTT. It encodes CASIPVGKGQPQHF.

The table lists this clonotype with many counts. V is TRBV5-1 and J is TRBJ2-7; D is unclear. The CDR3 loop spans 13 amino acids. Germline CDR1 reads SGHRS; CDR2 reads YFSETQ. Trimming pared 4 bases from V and 3 bases from J, leaving 11 bases between. This CDR3 reads CASSGRVVYEQYF. The CDR3 DNA sequence: TGCGCCAGCAGCGGACGGGTAGTCTACGAGCAGTACTTC. Filled out from reference TRBV5-1 and TRBJ2-7, the complete variable domain reads KAGVTQTPRYLIKTRGQQVTLSCSPISGHRSVSWYQQTPGQGLQFLFEYFSETQRNKGNFPGRFSGRQFSNSRSEMNVSTLELGDSALYLCASSGRVVYEQYFGPGTRLTVT.

The sample holds many counts of this clonotype. The rearrangement uses TRBV28 and TRBJ1-2, with D possibly TRBD1 on 5 matching bases. This CDR3 has 13 residues. Per the germline V gene, CDR1 is MDHEN and CDR2 is SYDVKM. V lost 3 bases and J lost 1, with 6 bases in between. CDR3 loop: CASSLDINYGYTF. The CDR3 region has the DNA TGTGCCAGCAGTTTGGACATTAACTATGGCTACACCTTC.

Ten or more counts support this clonotype. This chain connects TRBV29-1 to TRBJ2-5, with TRBD2 matching over 8 bases. Germline CDR1 and CDR2: SQVTM and ANQGSEA. V lost 5 bases and J lost 5; bases outside the gene matches: 7. This CDR3 contains 13 residues. CDR3 in DNA: TGCAGCGTTTCCCCAGCGGGAGTGGAGACCCAGTACTTC. It encodes CSVSPAGVETQYF.

The chain joins TRBV19 to TRBJ2-1; TRBD1 is a possible D gene (5 bases). V shed 4 bases and J shed 8 bases, with 12 bases lying between them. CDR1 is LNHDA and CDR2 is SQIVND in the germline V gene (reference sequence). The CDR3 runs 13 residues. The CDR3 nucleotides are TGTGCCAGTAGTAGGCAGGGTTCGCATGAGCAGTTCTTC. It is translated as CASSRQGSHEQFF.

This clonotype has at least ten counts. The chain is built from TRBV7-2 and TRBJ2-5, with 7 nucleotides matching TRBD2. The CDR3 is 16 amino acids. The V gene end was trimmed by 1 base and the J gene end by 5 bases; junction bases not matched to a gene: 10. Germline CDR1 SGHTA, CDR2 FQGNSA. CDR3 nucleotides: TGTGCCAGCAGCTTAGGTGGGACTAACCCGACGGAGACCCAGTACTTC. Amino acid sequence: CASSLGGTNPTETQYF.

J is TRBJ2-7 and V is TRBV6-1; D remains unclear. V gave up 4 bases and J gave up 0 bases, with 10 bases separating them. The germline CDR1 and CDR2 sequences are MNHNS and SASEGT. CDR3 length: 14 residues. Here the CDR3 reads CASSVYSSSYEQYF. The CDR3 DNA follows: TGTGCCAGCAGTGTTTATAGTAGCTCCTACGAGCAGTACTTC.

A word on this clonotype: Since a much larger clone is just one base distant, this may be a read error. This chain connects TRBV11-2 to TRBJ2-2; 8 bases agree with TRBD1. From germline, CDR1 is SGHAT and CDR2 FQNNGV. This CDR3 spans 15 amino acids. The CDR3, as DNA: TGTGCCAGCAGCTCCGGGACAGGATACACCGGGGGGCTGTTTTTT. Translating gives CASSSGTGYTGGLFF.

Many counts were recorded for this clonotype. The chain carries TRBV5-1 and TRBJ1-6; the D gene is possibly TRBD1 (5 bases). Germline loops: CDR1 SGHRS, CDR2 YFSETQ. The CDR3 sequence is 14 residues long. V lost 5 bases and J lost 12, with 18 bases in between. In nucleotides, the CDR3 is TGCGCCAGCAGAAATTCTGGCCCCGGACAACCCCTCCACTTT. Residues: CASRNSGPGQPLHF.